Listed below are T cell receptor beta chains from one sample, sequenced in a study of PD-1 blockade in mismatch repair-deficient tumors. The protocol was immunoSEQ multiplex PCR, while the TCRdb copy is restricted to in-frame clones and leaves out a portion. This sample carries about 68,000 clones, around 73% of them seen once, and the ten largest clones take 4.5% to 7%. The sample was peripheral blood, taken 2 weeks after starting pembrolizumab. These receptors originate from an adult with mismatch repair-deficient cancer. CDR3s include the opening cysteine and the closing phenylalanine or tryptophan. The order of the fields is CDR3 protein, CDR3 DNA, J gene, V gene, D gene, clone size. D genes are given only for firm matches. Only some rows state a clone size, as once, few, many or a class for expanded clones.

CDR3aa: CASKSGSQEKLFF
CDR3nt: TGTGCCAGTAAGAGCGGCAGTCAGGAAAAACTGTTTTTT
j_gene: TRBJ1-4
v_gene: TRBV19
d_gene: NA
abundance: NA

CDR3aa: CASSATGLAGNSDTQYF
CDR3nt: TGTGCCAGCAGTGCAACGGGACTAGCGGGAAACTCAGATACGCAGTATTTT
j_gene: TRBJ2-3
v_gene: TRBV6-1
d_gene: TRBD2
abundance: NA

CDR3aa: CATSNRAGVTSYEQYF
CDR3nt: TGTGCCACCAGCAATCGAGCAGGGGTAACCTCCTACGAGCAGTACTTC
j_gene: TRBJ2-7
v_gene: TRBV15
d_gene: NA
abundance: NA

CDR3aa: CASSHGLAGNSGANVLTF
CDR3nt: TGTGCCAGCAGCCACGGACTAGCGGGCAACTCTGGGGCCAACGTCCTGACTTTC
j_gene: TRBJ2-6
v_gene: TRBV5-6
d_gene: TRBD2
abundance: NA

CDR3aa: CASRTSGFAYEQYF
CDR3nt: TGTGCCAGCAGGACTAGCGGTTTCGCATACGAGCAGTACTTC
j_gene: TRBJ2-7
v_gene: TRBV5-8
d_gene: TRBD2
abundance: NA

CDR3aa: CASSPPGTNTGELFF
CDR3nt: TGTGCCAGCTCACCACCAGGGACGAACACCGGGGAGCTGTTTTTT
j_gene: TRBJ2-2
v_gene: TRBV18
d_gene: NA
abundance: NA

CDR3aa: CSVADRAAFF
CDR3nt: TGCAGCGTCGCTGACAGGGCAGCTTTCTTT
j_gene: TRBJ1-1
v_gene: TRBV29-1
d_gene: TRBD1
abundance: NA

CDR3aa: CASSLLPGHESEAFF
CDR3nt: TGCGCCAGCAGCTTGCTACCGGGACATGAAAGTGAAGCTTTCTTT
j_gene: TRBJ1-1
v_gene: TRBV5-1
d_gene: NA
abundance: NA

CDR3aa: CASSDRTGGYGYTF
CDR3nt: TGTGCCAGCAGTGACCGGACAGGGGGCTATGGCTACACCTTC
j_gene: TRBJ1-2
v_gene: TRBV2
d_gene: TRBD1
abundance: NA

CDR3aa: CASSLDLGTGRTEAFF
CDR3nt: TGCGCCAGCAGCTTGGATCTTGGGACAGGCAGGACTGAAGCTTTCTTT
j_gene: TRBJ1-1
v_gene: TRBV5-1
d_gene: TRBD1
abundance: once

CDR3aa: CASSPTGKGEQFF
CDR3nt: TGTGCCAGCAGCCCTACAGGGAAGGGTGAGCAGTTCTTC
j_gene: TRBJ2-1
v_gene: TRBV11-1
d_gene: NA
abundance: NA

CDR3aa: CASSKTDRGQTQYF
CDR3nt: TGCGCCAGCAGCAAGACGGACAGGGGACAGACCCAGTACTTC
j_gene: TRBJ2-5
v_gene: TRBV4-1
d_gene: TRBD1
abundance: once

CDR3aa: CASSLDVGTGQPQHF
CDR3nt: TGCGCCAGCAGCTTGGATGTGGGGACGGGTCAGCCCCAGCATTTT
j_gene: TRBJ1-5
v_gene: TRBV5-1
d_gene: NA
abundance: NA

CDR3aa: CASSIRFPGELFF
CDR3nt: TGTGCCAGTAGTATTCGTTTCCCCGGGGAGCTGTTTTTT
j_gene: TRBJ2-2
v_gene: TRBV19
d_gene: NA
abundance: NA

CDR3aa: CASSYSPGDTQYF
CDR3nt: TGTGCCAGCAGTTACTCCCCTGGAGATACGCAGTATTTT
j_gene: TRBJ2-3
v_gene: TRBV6-5
d_gene: NA
abundance: NA

CDR3aa: CASSQGARENTEAFF
CDR3nt: TGCGCCAGCAGCCAAGGGGCCAGGGAGAACACTGAAGCTTTCTTT
j_gene: TRBJ1-1
v_gene: TRBV4-1
d_gene: NA
abundance: few

CDR3aa: CASGRDIYNEQFF
CDR3nt: TGTGCCAGTGGACGGGACATCTACAATGAGCAGTTCTTC
j_gene: TRBJ2-1
v_gene: TRBV6-1
d_gene: NA
abundance: NA

CDR3aa: CASSEIIAGYTF
CDR3nt: TGTGCCAGCAGTGAGATAATTGCTGGCTACACCTTC
j_gene: TRBJ1-2
v_gene: TRBV6-1
d_gene: NA
abundance: NA

CDR3aa: CASKSPGVNTEAFF
CDR3nt: TGTGCCAGTAAGAGTCCAGGAGTGAACACTGAAGCTTTCTTT
j_gene: TRBJ1-1
v_gene: TRBV19
d_gene: NA
abundance: NA

CDR3aa: CASSDGGAGYGYTF
CDR3nt: TGTGCCAGCAGTGATGGGGGCGCTGGCTATGGCTACACCTTC
j_gene: TRBJ1-2
v_gene: TRBV6-1
d_gene: NA
abundance: NA

CDR3aa: CAISDGSSYEQYF
CDR3nt: TGTGCCATCAGTGACGGGAGCTCCTACGAGCAGTACTTC
j_gene: TRBJ2-7
v_gene: TRBV10-3
d_gene: NA
abundance: once

CDR3aa: CASSPRGRDTGELFF
CDR3nt: TGTGCCAGCAGCCCTCGGGGGCGCGACACCGGGGAGCTGTTTTTT
j_gene: TRBJ2-2
v_gene: TRBV11-3
d_gene: NA
abundance: NA